The clone carrying this T cell receptor beta chain came up many times. Its matching antigen is unknown. Time point described: sample taken at primary tumor resection. The input material, whole RNA from tumor, nontumor lung or frozen PBMC, was sequenced unsorted. The cohort: some 70 early-stage, untreated non-small cell lung cancer patients. These data come from a study of spatial heterogeneity in lung cancer. Study as a whole: Among detected sequences, beta-chain ones consistently exceeded alpha-chain ones in number.

Findings and limits, study-wide: In blood, ubiquitous expanded tumor TCRs appeared more at resection than follow-up.

Single TCR cDNA molecules each had their own unique molecular identifier. TCRdb reanalysed the 5' RACE reads using MiXCR and keeps one entry per CDR3 protein. The table has some 52,000 distinct CDR3 sequences, roughly 7% seen once. This material consisted of PBMCs, taken at surgery. The source of this sequence is a female donor with early-stage non-small cell lung cancer.

The CDR3 spells CASSPAGVRTEAFF. The CDR3 coding sequence is TGTGCCAGCTCACCAGCGGGGGTCCGGACTGAAGCTTTCTTT. The chain is built from TRBV18 and TRBJ1-1, with D possibly being TRBD1 (5 bases). The CDR3 is 14 amino acids. Germline lookup yields CDR1 KGHSH and CDR2 LQKENI. V lost 2 bases, J lost 5 bases, and 12 bases lay in between.